Following are 26 T cell receptor beta chains from one sample sequenced in a study of tumor and adjacent non-tumor tissue in lung cancer. TCRbeta libraries were built with three rounds of nested PCR, modified from ARM-PCR. One entry per CDR3 protein results from TCRdb running MiXCR on the multiplex PCR reads. The data show 60,000 or so distinct CDR3 sequences, about 55% seen once. RNA was extracted from bulk tissue without any cell sorting. More than 3 cm separated this lung sample from the edge of the tumor. The material sequenced was distant non-tumor lung tissue. The receptors stem from a man between 65 and 85 years old with non-small cell lung cancer.

This clonotype was recorded at least ten times. The V gene is TRBV28, the J gene TRBJ2-1, with D perhaps assigned TRBD1 or TRBD2 (6 bases each). CDR3 length equals 15 residues. Trimming left V 3 bases short and J 7 bases short, with 16 bases between. CDR1 is MDHEN and CDR2 is SYDVKM in the germline V gene. In DNA form, the CDR3 reads TGTGCCAGCAGTTTTGGGGGGCGCGTAGTGAATGAGCAGTTCTTC. Protein product: CASSFGGRVVNEQFF.

The rearrangement links TRBV6-1 to TRBJ2-7; D remains ambiguous. This CDR3 comprises 14 residues. With 4 bases removed from V and 6 bases from J, the gap between germline ends came to 16 bases. In germline, CDR1 is MNHNS, CDR2 SASEGT. CDR3 sequence: CASSADTIWFEQYF. CDR3 coding DNA: TGTGCCAGCAGTGCGGATACGATCTGGTTCGAGCAGTACTTC.

This clonotype came up many times. The rearrangement links TRBV20-1 to TRBJ2-3; 10 bases match TRBD2. Germline V gene data show CDR1 as DFQATT and CDR2 as SNEGSKA (reference sequence). The CDR3 loop spans 14 amino acids. V was pared by 6 bases and J by 5 bases, with 8 bases of the junction left unmatched. The DNA of the CDR3 is TGCAGTGCAAAAAGCGGGGGGGCTGGAGATACGCAGTATTTT. It translates to CSAKSGGAGDTQYF.

This clonotype was seen only a few times. This sequence may be a read error, since a much larger clone differs from it by one base. The genes are TRBV29-1 and TRBJ2-3; 7 bases align to TRBD1. Germline V lookup: CDR1 SQVTM, CDR2 ANQGSEA. CDR3 length equals 14 residues. The CDR3 DNA reads as TGCAGCGCCTTTCGAGACAGGGCCACAGATACGCGGTATTTT. It codes for CSAFRDRATDTRYF.

Note on this clonotype: This likely comes from a read error, as the CDR3 has no conserved phenylalanine or tryptophan at its end. The chain has TRBV15 and TRBJ2-5, with D possibly matching TRBD1 (5 bases). The V end lost 1 base, the J end lost 3 bases, and 9 bases lay between the germline ends. The CDR3 has 14 amino acids. Looked up from germline, CDR1 is LNHNV and CDR2 is YYDKDF (reference sequence). The DNA for the CDR3 is TGTGCCACCAGCAGAGTCAGACAGAAAGAGACCCAGTACGTC. Translated, it gives CATSRVRQKETQYV.

This clonotype showed up just once. A junction boundary mismatches the germline segment, possibly from a read error. The gene calls are TRBV11-1 and TRBJ2-5, with D unclear. Germline V gene data show CDR1 as SGHAT and CDR2 as FQDESV (reference sequence). CDR3 length: 14 amino acids. CDR3: CASTLGDPQETRYF. In DNA, the CDR3 is TGTGCAAGCACCCTGGGTGATCCACAAGAGACCCGGTACTTC. The whole variable domain, filled in from reference TRBV11-1 and TRBJ2-5, reads EAEVAQSPRYKITEKSQAVAFWCDPISGHATLYWYRQILGQGPELLVQFQDESVVDDSQLPKDRFSAERLKGVDSTLKIQPAELGDSAMYLCASTLGDPQETRYFGPGTRLLVL.

As to this clonotype: Being one base from a much bigger clone, this may be a read error. The CDR3 DNA reads TGTGCCACCCGAGCAGGGACATATAATTCACTCCTCCACTTT. This encodes CATRAGTYNSLLHF. The chain couples TRBV10-3 to TRBJ1-6, with D perhaps matching TRBD1 (6 bases). The CDR3 totals 14 residues. CDR1 and CDR2 (germline): ENHRY, SYGVKD.

About this clonotype itself: A read error is possible here, since a much larger clone lies one base away. The gene calls are TRBV7-9 and TRBJ1-5; the match to TRBD1 covers 7 bases. In germline, CDR1 is SEHNR, CDR2 FQNEAQ (reference sequence). This CDR3 contains 15 residues. CDR3 in DNA: TGTGCCAGCAGCTTTGGGGACAGCTACAATCAGGCCCAGCATTTT. This encodes CASSFGDSYNQAQHF.

As for this clonotype: The junction does not match germline at one end; this may be a read error. J is TRBJ2-2 and V is TRBV11-2; 7 bases are shared with TRBD1. There are 16 residues in the CDR3. CDR1 and CDR2 from the germline V gene are SGHAT and FQNNGV. The CDR3 here is CASSLQGTLFAREPFF. CDR3 coding DNA: TGTGCCAGCAGCCTACAGGGGACGTTGTTCGCCAGGGAGCCGTTCTTT. Filled out from reference TRBV11-2 and TRBJ2-2, the complete variable domain reads EAGVAQSPRYKIIEKRQSVAFWCNPISGHATLYWYQQILGQGPKLLIQFQNNGVVDDSQLPKDRFSAERLKGVDSTLKIQPAKLEDSAVYLCASSLQGTLFAREPFFGEGSRLTVL.

This clonotype was picked up one time. The junction does not match germline at one end; this may be a read error. V gene TRBV29-1 combines with J gene TRBJ2-4; D remains unclear. CDR1 and CDR2 from the germline V gene are SQVTM and ANQGSEA. This CDR3 is 14 amino acids long. CDR3 sequence: CNVAQWGYKNIQYF. The CDR3 nucleotides are TGCAACGTTGCACAGTGGGGTTACAAAAACATTCAGTACTTC.

This clonotype was seen ten or more times. The J gene is TRBJ1-3, the V gene TRBV4-1; D gene unclear. From germline, CDR1 is MGHRA and CDR2 YSYEKL. The CDR3 is 11 residues long. The V end was cut by 0 bases, the J end by 8 bases, with 2 bases between. CDR3 amino acids: CASSQDYTIYF. CDR3 coding DNA: TGCGCCAGCAGCCAAGATTACACCATATATTTT.

To note about this clonotype: As the CDR3 is not closed by the conserved phenylalanine or tryptophan, this likely results from a read error. In nucleotides, the CDR3 is TGTGCCAGCAACCCGGGACTAAGCACAGATACGCAGTATCTT. It specifies CASNPGLSTDTQYL. This chain links TRBV6-5 with TRBJ2-3; TRBD2 matches 7 bases. Trimming at V came to 7 bases and at J to 0 bases, leaving 4 bases not matched to a gene. This CDR3 has 14 amino acids. The germline V gene encodes CDR1 MNHEY and CDR2 SVGAGI.

The gene calls are TRBV19 and TRBJ1-1; TRBD1 aligns across 7 bases. This CDR3 is 14 amino acids long. The V and J ends lost 5 bases and 4 bases, in that order; junction bases with no gene match: 7. The germline V gene encodes CDR1 LNHDA and CDR2 SQIVND (reference sequence). CDR3 region: CASSDRAGGTEAFF. CDR3 DNA sequence: TGTGCCAGTAGTGACAGGGCGGGGGGCACTGAAGCTTTCTTT.

This clonotype has a count of ten or more. This chain uses TRBV4-2 with TRBJ2-7; possible D gene TRBD2, 5 bases. Deletions cut 0 bases from V and 9 bases from J, with 24 bases between. CDR3 length: 17 amino acids. From germline, CDR1 is LGHNA and CDR2 YNFKEQ. CDR3 in amino acids: CASSQEADPINSERQYF. CDR3 DNA sequence: TGTGCCAGCAGCCAAGAAGCGGACCCCATTAACTCTGAGCGGCAGTACTTC.

This clonotype came up a few times. This clone may be a read error of a much larger clone one base away. The chain recombines TRBV29-1 with TRBJ2-5, with D possibly being TRBD1 (6 bases). V was pared by 3 bases and J by 4 bases, with 12 bases between. The CDR3 length is 13 residues. Germline lookup yields CDR1 SQVTM and CDR2 ANQGSEA. The CDR3 DNA follows: TGCAGCGTTGACTCCCAAGGGGGAGAGACCCAGTACTTC. It encodes CSVDSQGGETQYF.

As regards this clonotype: No conserved phenylalanine or tryptophan ends this CDR3, so it is likely a read error. V and J are TRBV20-1 and TRBJ2-7, with no clear D. Deletions cut 2 bases from V and 4 bases from J, with 6 bases between. This CDR3 has 11 residues. Germline V gene lookup returns CDR1 DFQATT and CDR2 SNEGSKA (reference sequence). The CDR3 sequence: CSARYEYEQYL. CDR3 sequence (DNA): TGCAGTGCTAGATATGAATACGAGCAGTACCTC.

This clonotype is labeled medium-sized. The V and J genes are TRBV29-1 and TRBJ2-1; the match to TRBD1 covers 8 bases. CDR3 size: 12 residues. Per germline, CDR1 SQVTM and CDR2 ANQGSEA. Losses at the gene ends were 7 bases for V and 12 bases for J; bases not matched to a gene: 11. The chain's CDR3 is CSAGQGAAGQFF. The DNA for the CDR3 is TGCAGCGCCGGACAGGGCGCCGCGGGGCAGTTCTTC.

With respect to this clonotype: Sequence at one end of the junction differs from germline and may be a read error. The chain links TRBV29-1 to TRBJ2-5; maybe TRBD1 (6 bases). CDR1 is SQVTM and CDR2 is ANQGSEA in the germline V gene. The CDR3 loop spans 12 amino acids. CDR3 sequence reads: CSVYRVHETPYF. The CDR3 DNA sequence: TGCAGCGTCTACAGGGTCCATGAGACCCCGTACTTC.

This clonotype was detected many times. The V call is TRBV12-3 or TRBV12-4, the J call TRBJ2-5; the match to TRBD2 covers 7 bases. Unmatched junction bases numbered 5, after V lost 5 bases and J lost 5 bases. The CDR3 length is 13 residues. For the CDR3, the DNA is TGTGCCAGCAGTGCGGGAGAGAGGGAGACCCAGTACTTC. Its translation: CASSAGERETQYF.

Turning to this clonotype: At one boundary the junction diverges from the germline segment, which might be a read error. The V call is TRBV30, the J call TRBJ2-1; D is uncertain. CDR3 length: 14 residues. The germline V gene has CDR1 GTSNPN and CDR2 SVGIG (reference sequence). As DNA, the CDR3 is TGTGCCTTGTATCTCGGACGGTCCTACAGTGAGCAGTTCTTC. Encoded protein: CALYLGRSYSEQFF.

Comments on this clonotype: This likely comes from a read error, as the CDR3 has no conserved phenylalanine or tryptophan at its end. The V gene is TRBV11-2, the J gene TRBJ2-5, with D unclear. Trimming left V 3 bases short and J 6 bases short, with 20 bases between. The length of the CDR3 is 16 residues. CDR1 and CDR2 from the germline V gene are SGHAT and FQNNGV. CDR3 sequence reads: CASSLGSLCAKKTQYY. The DNA of the CDR3 is TGTGCCAGCAGCTTGGGCAGTCTGTGTGCAAAGAAGACCCAGTACTAC.

Comment on this clonotype: A much larger clonotype is one base distant, so this may be a read error. The chain couples TRBV20-1 to TRBJ2-7; D unresolved. CDR3 length: 11 amino acids. V lost 3 bases and J 3 bases, leaving 6 bases between the germline ends. Germline V gene lookup returns CDR1 DFQATT and CDR2 SNEGSKA (reference sequence). Here the CDR3 reads CSASMDYEQYF. DNA for the CDR3: TGCAGTGCTAGTATGGACTACGAGCAGTACTTC.

V and J are TRBV13 and TRBJ1-2; the D gene is possibly TRBD1 (6 bases). V dropped 3 bases and J dropped 6 bases, with 20 bases sitting between them. The CDR3 is made up of 16 amino acids. CDR1 and CDR2 (germline): PRHDT, FYEKMQ (reference sequence). CDR3 nucleotides: TGTGCCAGCAGCTTTCAGTATCACAGGGATTTAGATGGCTACACCTTC. Its translation is CASSFQYHRDLDGYTF.

Comment on this clonotype: This may arise from a read error, as a much more abundant clone is one base away. The chain is built from TRBV6-1 and TRBJ2-1; TRBD2 matches 9 bases. The germline gives CDR1 MNHNS, CDR2 SASEGT. The CDR3 is 16 amino acids. DNA of the CDR3: TGTGCCAACAGTAACCCTGGACTAGCGCGGAAGCATGAGCAGTTCTTC. Residues: CANSNPGLARKHEQFF.

The CDR3 nucleotides read TGCAGTGCTAGCCAGGGGGCGGGCACCGGGGAGCTGTTTTTT. Translation gives CSASQGAGTGELFF. The rearrangement joins TRBV20-1 to TRBJ2-2, with TRBD1 matching over 8 bases. After removal of 3 bases from V and 4 bases from J, the junction contained 4 bases not matched to a gene. Germline V gene lookup returns CDR1 DFQATT and CDR2 SNEGSKA (reference sequence). CDR3 length equals 14 residues.

This clonotype was counted a few times. The rearrangement uses TRBV23-1 and TRBJ1-5; D is unresolved. TRBV23-1 is flagged as an ORF with uncertain function. This CDR3 has 19 amino acids. Trimming removed 3 bases from V and 0 bases from J, with 21 bases in between. CDR3 amino acids: CASSQTRVRSELSNQPQHF. The CDR3 DNA reads as TGCGCCAGCAGTCAGACACGGGTTCGGTCAGAACTTAGCAATCAGCCCCAGCATTTT.